Each of the 21 T cell receptor beta chains below was sequenced from the same sample in a study of blood T cell repertoires in COVID-19. Only in-frame clones appear in the TCRdb table, and some are missing; sequencing was by immunoSEQ multiplex PCR. The table shows approximately 69,000 clones, with about 82% occurring only once. Specimen: peripheral blood. The receptors shown here come from a woman aged 55-69 years with acute or convalescent COVID-19.

The V call is TRBV7-8, the J call TRBJ1-6, with D uncertain. CDR3 length equals 15 residues. The germline CDR1 and CDR2 sequences are SGHVS and FQNEAQ. V was cut by 1 base and J by 7 bases, with 11 bases left in between. In nucleotides, the CDR3 is TGTGCCAGCAGCTTAGAATGGAGAGCCAATTCACCCCTCCACTTT. This codes for CASSLEWRANSPLHF. The complete variable domain, with remaining parts taken from reference TRBV7-8 and TRBJ1-6, reads GAGVSQSPRYKVAKRGQDVALRCDPISGHVSLFWYQQALGQGPEFLTYFQNEAQLDKSGLPSDRFFAERPEGSVSTLKIQRTQQEDSAVYLCASSLEWRANSPLHFGNGTRLTVT.

The chain joins TRBV5-5 to TRBJ2-7; TRBD1 aligns across 7 bases. The ends lost 2 bases at V and 3 bases at J; junction bases unmatched: 5. This CDR3 comprises 14 residues. Per the germline V gene, CDR1 is SGHKS and CDR2 is YYEKEE (reference sequence). In DNA, the CDR3 is TGTGCCAGCAGCTTAGGACAGGAGTTCTACGAGCAGTACTTC. Translating gives CASSLGQEFYEQYF.

This clone appeared a few times. The J gene is TRBJ1-3, the V gene TRBV28; tentatively, D is TRBD1 (5 bases). The CDR3 loop spans 15 amino acids. The germline V gene encodes CDR1 MDHEN and CDR2 SYDVKM. Trimming removed 2 bases at V and 2 bases at J, with 10 bases between. The CDR3 is CASSLVGVTGNTIYF. The CDR3 DNA reads TGTGCCAGCAGTTTAGTAGGGGTAACTGGAAACACCATATATTTT.

The chain couples TRBV4-2 to TRBJ1-5, with D uncertain. Germline V gives CDR1 LGHNA, CDR2 YNFKEQ. Trimming cost V 4 bases and J 9 bases, with 13 bases left between them. There are 13 residues in the CDR3. Here the CDR3 DNA reads TGTGCCAGCAGCCTCGGTGCGGGATTGCCCCAGCATTTT. It yields the protein CASSLGAGLPQHF.

This sequence joins TRBV9 and TRBJ2-1, with D perhaps TRBD2 (7 bases). From germline, CDR1 is SGDLS and CDR2 YYNGEE. Trimming left V 0 bases short and J 9 bases short, with 10 bases between. The CDR3 extends over 13 amino acids. CDR3 region: CASSVDGGLEQFF. The DNA of the CDR3 is TGTGCCAGCAGCGTAGACGGGGGGCTTGAGCAGTTCTTC.

The rearrangement joins TRBV3-1 (or the pseudogene TRBV3-2) to TRBJ2-2; D remains ambiguous. Trimming stripped 2 bases from V and 5 bases from J, with 3 bases between. The germline V gene encodes CDR1 LGHDT and CDR2 YNNKEL (reference sequence). The CDR3 totals 12 residues. This CDR3 is CASSQLTGELFF. Here the CDR3 DNA reads TGTGCCAGCAGCCAACTAACCGGGGAGCTGTTTTTT.

This clone came up a few times. V gene TRBV7-3 combines with J gene TRBJ2-1; 7 nucleotides match TRBD1. Germline V gene data show CDR1 as SGHTA and CDR2 as FQGTGA. CDR3 length: 15 residues. Losses at the gene ends were 3 bases for V and 2 bases for J; bases not matched to a gene: 4. The CDR3 coding sequence is TGTGCCAGCAGCTTCGACAGGGTCACCTACAATGAGCAGTTCTTC. Translating gives CASSFDRVTYNEQFF.

The V and J genes are TRBV6-5 and TRBJ1-1; a weak D match, TRBD1 (5 bases). Per germline, CDR1 MNHEY and CDR2 SVGAGI. The CDR3 has 14 residues. V was trimmed by 2 bases and J by 5 bases, leaving 12 bases between them. CDR3 in amino acids: CASSYRGGETEAFF. CDR3 sequence (DNA): TGTGCCAGCAGTTACCGGGGGGGGGAAACTGAAGCTTTCTTT.

CDR3 residues: CASSLGLAGGPGEQFF. CDR3 nucleotides: TGTGCCAGCAGCTTGGGACTAGCGGGAGGGCCGGGTGAGCAGTTCTTC. V usage is TRBV5-8 and J usage is TRBJ2-1, with 14 bases lining up with TRBD2. In germline, CDR1 is SGHTS, CDR2 YDEGEE. The ends lost 0 bases at V and 9 bases at J; junction bases unmatched: 5. The CDR3 is made up of 16 amino acids.

This sequence joins TRBV29-1 and TRBJ2-3; TRBD2 agrees at 12 bases. The CDR3 spans 15 residues. V lost 5 bases, J lost 7 bases, and 10 bases stayed unmatched. Germline V lookup: CDR1 SQVTM, CDR2 ANQGSEA. Written as DNA, the CDR3 is TGCAGCGTTAGACTAGCGGGGGCAGAAGGGAATACGCAGTATTTT. Its protein is CSVRLAGAEGNTQYF.

The chain combines TRBV9 with TRBJ2-1; D possibly corresponds to TRBD1 (6 bases). This CDR3 comprises 13 residues. Per germline, CDR1 SGDLS and CDR2 YYNGEE. Trimming stripped 2 bases from V and 8 bases from J, with 11 bases between. CDR3: CASSVDSIDEQFF. The CDR3 DNA follows: TGTGCCAGCAGCGTGGACAGTATCGATGAGCAGTTCTTC.

The CDR3 DNA is TGTGCCAGCAGCTTAGGAGGGCTAGCGGGAGGGCCATTCCAAGAGACCCAGTACTTC. This encodes CASSLGGLAGGPFQETQYF. V gene TRBV7-4 combines with J gene TRBJ2-5; 12 bases are a match to TRBD2. This CDR3 has 19 residues. The germline gives CDR1 SGHVT, CDR2 SQSDAQ. Germline trimming cut 1 base from V and 1 base from J; bases unmatched to any gene: 10.

V gene TRBV6-5 combines with J gene TRBJ1-1; D not certain. V lost 0 bases and J lost 1, with 12 bases in between. Germline V gives CDR1 MNHEY, CDR2 SVGAGI. The CDR3 runs to 16 residues. CDR3 sequence reads: CASSYSIGSGNTEAFF. The CDR3 DNA is TGTGCCAGCAGTTACTCGATAGGCAGCGGGAACACTGAAGCTTTCTTT.

V usage is TRBV5-4 and J usage is TRBJ2-3; 8 nucleotides match TRBD2. The CDR3 extends over 16 amino acids. Germline V gives CDR1 SGHNT, CDR2 YYREEE (reference sequence). Trimming took 2 bases from V and 2 from J; bases not matched to a gene: 7. CDR3 bases: TGTGCCAGCAGCTTTTACGGGAGGGCCCTCACAGATACGCAGTATTTT. Translating it yields CASSFYGRALTDTQYF.

V usage is TRBV27 and J usage is TRBJ1-1; weak D call: TRBD1 (6 bases). Per germline, CDR1 MNHEY and CDR2 SMNVEV (reference sequence). CDR3 length equals 15 residues. V lost 5 bases, J lost 2 bases, and 15 bases lay in between. CDR3 DNA sequence: TGTGCCAGCAGTCTGGCGGGGGCGACCAACACTGAAGCTTTCTTT. Encoded protein: CASSLAGATNTEAFF.

This chain uses TRBV18 with TRBJ1-3, with unresolved D. The V end lost 6 bases, the J end lost 0 bases, and 12 bases lay between the germline ends. This CDR3 region has 15 residues. CDR1 and CDR2 from the germline V gene are KGHSH and LQKENI. The CDR3 reads CASSAGLVSGNTIYF. The CDR3 DNA reads as TGTGCCAGCTCGGCCGGACTGGTCTCTGGAAACACCATATATTTT.

The chain couples TRBV24-1 to TRBJ2-3; 10 nucleotides line up with TRBD2. The CDR3 totals 14 residues. V lost 6 bases and J lost 6; bases outside the gene matches: 5. The V gene's germline CDR1 is KGHDR and CDR2 SFDVKD. CDR3 sequence (DNA): TGTGCCACCAGTCTAGCGGGGGCCGTCGATACGCAGTATTTT. Its translation is CATSLAGAVDTQYF.

The chain joins TRBV6-5 to TRBJ1-3; no reliable D call. Looked up from germline, CDR1 is MNHEY and CDR2 is SVGAGI. Trimming left V 6 bases short and J 0 bases short, with 9 bases between. This CDR3 spans 14 amino acids. The CDR3 sequence: CASRMANSGNTIYF. The CDR3 region has the DNA TGTGCCAGCAGGATGGCCAACTCTGGAAACACCATATATTTT.

V usage is TRBV9 and J usage is TRBJ2-1; 7 nucleotides line up with TRBD2. This CDR3 has 21 residues. The V gene end was trimmed by 1 base and the J gene end by 1 base; junction bases not matched to a gene: 20. Germline values: CDR1 SGDLS, CDR2 YYNGEE. CDR3 in amino acids: CASSVTPSSIAGVRSYNEQFF. The CDR3 DNA reads TGTGCCAGCAGCGTAACCCCCTCTTCGATTGCGGGAGTGAGATCCTACAATGAGCAGTTCTTC. Complete variable domain (other parts from reference TRBV9 and TRBJ2-1): DSGVTQTPKHLITATGQRVTLRCSPRSGDLSVYWYQQSLDQGLQFLIQYYNGEERAKGNILERFSAQQFPDLHSELNLSSLELGDSALYFCASSVTPSSIAGVRSYNEQFFGPGTRLTVL.

V and J are TRBV2 and TRBJ1-5; D is perhaps TRBD1 (5 bases). Germline values: CDR1 SNHLY, CDR2 FYNNEI. V lost 1 base and J 5 bases, leaving 9 bases between the germline ends. The CDR3 consists of 14 residues. The CDR3 region is CASSEVGGDQPQHF. CDR3 nucleotides: TGTGCCAGCAGTGAAGTTGGGGGGGATCAGCCCCAGCATTTT.

The chain uses TRBV7-3 and TRBJ2-1, with a possible D match to TRBD1 (6 bases). CDR3 length: 15 amino acids. V lost 6 bases to trimming and J lost 0 bases, with 12 bases between them. The germline V gene encodes CDR1 SGHTA and CDR2 FQGTGA. The CDR3 is CASRGDKHSYNEQFF. DNA for the CDR3: TGTGCCAGCAGGGGGGACAAACACTCCTACAATGAGCAGTTCTTC.